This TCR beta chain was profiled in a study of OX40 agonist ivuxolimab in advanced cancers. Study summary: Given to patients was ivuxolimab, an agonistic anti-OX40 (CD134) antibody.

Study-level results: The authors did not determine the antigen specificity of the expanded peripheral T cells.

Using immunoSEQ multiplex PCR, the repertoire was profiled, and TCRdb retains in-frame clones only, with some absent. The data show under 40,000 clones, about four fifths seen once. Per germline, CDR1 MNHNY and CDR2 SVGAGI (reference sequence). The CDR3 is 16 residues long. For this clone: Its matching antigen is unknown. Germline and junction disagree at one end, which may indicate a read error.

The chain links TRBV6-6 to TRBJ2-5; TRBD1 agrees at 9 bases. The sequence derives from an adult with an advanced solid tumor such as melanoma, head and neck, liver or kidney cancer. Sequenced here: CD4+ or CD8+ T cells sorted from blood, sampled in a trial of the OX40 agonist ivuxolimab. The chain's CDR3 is CASRSSSRTGEEAQYF. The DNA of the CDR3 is TGTGCCAGCAGGTCGTCGTCTCGGACAGGGGAAGAGGCCCAGTACTTC.